This T cell receptor beta chain was identified in a study of T cell responses to AZD1222 COVID-19 vaccine. Method: immunoSEQ multiplex PCR; TCRdb's copy keeps in-frame clones and lacks some. The data show roughly 80,000 clones, almost 90% seen once. Study results and caveats: It was only after the peak T cell response that any repertoires were sampled.

Some second doses came at about 4 weeks and others at about 12 weeks; these were pooled. A word on this clone: Its antigen is as yet unknown.

The germline V gene encodes CDR1 SGHTA and CDR2 FQGNSA. This CDR3 has 14 residues. V lost 0 bases to trimming and J lost 6 bases; unmatched junction nucleotides: 5. The chain joins TRBV7-2 to TRBJ2-7; 7 positions agree with TRBD1. Material: peripheral blood, obtained 28 days after the second AZD1222 dose. The receptor's source is an adult who received the AZD1222 COVID-19 vaccine. As DNA, the CDR3 is TGTGCCAGCAGCTTAGCACAGGGGATCTCCGAGCAGTACTTC. This encodes CASSLAQGISEQYF.